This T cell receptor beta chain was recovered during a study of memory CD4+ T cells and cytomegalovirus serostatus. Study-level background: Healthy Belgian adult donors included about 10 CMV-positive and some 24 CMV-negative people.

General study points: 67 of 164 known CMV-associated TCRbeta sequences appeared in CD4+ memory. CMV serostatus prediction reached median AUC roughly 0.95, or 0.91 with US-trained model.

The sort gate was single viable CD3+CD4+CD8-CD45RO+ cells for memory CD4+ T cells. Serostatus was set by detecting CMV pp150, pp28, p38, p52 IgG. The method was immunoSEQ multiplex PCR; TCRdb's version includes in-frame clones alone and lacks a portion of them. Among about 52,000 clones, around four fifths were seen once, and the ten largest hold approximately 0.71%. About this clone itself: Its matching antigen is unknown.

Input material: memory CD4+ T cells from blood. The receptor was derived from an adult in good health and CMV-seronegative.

The CDR3 DNA sequence: TGCGCCAGCAGCCAGAAGGGGGCCGGTGGTGGCGTCACAGATACGCAGTATTTT. Protein product: CASSQKGAGGGVTDTQYF. The chain carries TRBV4-3 and TRBJ2-3, with 7 bases matching TRBD1. The CDR3 contains 18 residues. The germline V gene encodes CDR1 LGHNA and CDR2 YSLEER. J gave up 2 bases and V 3 bases, and 14 bases lay outside the gene matches.